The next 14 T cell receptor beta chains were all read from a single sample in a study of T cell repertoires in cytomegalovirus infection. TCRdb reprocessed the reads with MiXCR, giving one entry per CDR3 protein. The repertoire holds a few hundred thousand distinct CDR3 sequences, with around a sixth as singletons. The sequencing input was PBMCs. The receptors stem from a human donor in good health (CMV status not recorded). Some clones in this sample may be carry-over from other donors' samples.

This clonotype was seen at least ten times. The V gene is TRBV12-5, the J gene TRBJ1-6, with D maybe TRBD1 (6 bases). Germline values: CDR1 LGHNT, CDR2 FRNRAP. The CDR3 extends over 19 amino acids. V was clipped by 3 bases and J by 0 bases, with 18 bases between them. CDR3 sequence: CASGFYRQEVSSYNSPLHF. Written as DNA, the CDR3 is TGTGCTAGTGGTTTCTACCGACAGGAGGTTAGCTCCTATAATTCACCCCTCCACTTT.

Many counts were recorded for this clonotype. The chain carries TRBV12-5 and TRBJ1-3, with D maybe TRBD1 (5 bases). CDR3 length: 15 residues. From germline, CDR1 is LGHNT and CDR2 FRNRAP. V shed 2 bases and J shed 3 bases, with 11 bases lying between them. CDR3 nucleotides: TGTGCTAGTGGTTTGCTGGGGCGGTATGGAAACACCATATATTTT. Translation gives CASGLLGRYGNTIYF.

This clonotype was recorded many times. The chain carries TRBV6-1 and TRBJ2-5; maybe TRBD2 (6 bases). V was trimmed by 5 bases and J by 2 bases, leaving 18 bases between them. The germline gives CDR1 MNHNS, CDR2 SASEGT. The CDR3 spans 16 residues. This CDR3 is CASSYSTGLGQETQYF. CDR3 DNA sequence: TGTGCCAGCAGTTATTCCACGGGACTGGGACAAGAGACCCAGTACTTC.

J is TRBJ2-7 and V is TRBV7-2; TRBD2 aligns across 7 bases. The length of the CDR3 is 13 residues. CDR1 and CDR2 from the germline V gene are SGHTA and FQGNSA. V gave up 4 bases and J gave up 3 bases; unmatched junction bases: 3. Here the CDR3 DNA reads TGTGCCAGCAGCTCGGGACTATTCTACGAGCAGTACTTC. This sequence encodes CASSSGLFYEQYF.

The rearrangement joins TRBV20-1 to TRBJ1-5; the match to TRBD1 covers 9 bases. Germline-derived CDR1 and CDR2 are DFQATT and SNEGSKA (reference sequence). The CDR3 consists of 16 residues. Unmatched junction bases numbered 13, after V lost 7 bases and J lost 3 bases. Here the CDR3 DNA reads TGCAGTGGGAGTGATGACAGGGGGGATTACAATCAGCCCCAGCATTTT. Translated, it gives CSGSDDRGDYNQPQHF.

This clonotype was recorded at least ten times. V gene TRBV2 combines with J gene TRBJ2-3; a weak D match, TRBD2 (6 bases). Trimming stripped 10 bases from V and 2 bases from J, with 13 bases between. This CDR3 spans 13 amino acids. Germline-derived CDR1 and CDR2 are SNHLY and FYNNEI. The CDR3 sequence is CATTQDYTDTQYF. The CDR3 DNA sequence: TGTGCCACTACTCAGGACTACACAGATACGCAGTATTTT.

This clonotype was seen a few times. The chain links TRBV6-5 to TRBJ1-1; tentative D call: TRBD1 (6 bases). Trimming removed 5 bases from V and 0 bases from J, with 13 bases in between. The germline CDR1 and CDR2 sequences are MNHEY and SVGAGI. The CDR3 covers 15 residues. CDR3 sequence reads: CASSETGTMNTEAFF. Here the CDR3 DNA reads TGTGCCAGCAGTGAAACCGGGACAATGAACACTGAAGCTTTCTTT.

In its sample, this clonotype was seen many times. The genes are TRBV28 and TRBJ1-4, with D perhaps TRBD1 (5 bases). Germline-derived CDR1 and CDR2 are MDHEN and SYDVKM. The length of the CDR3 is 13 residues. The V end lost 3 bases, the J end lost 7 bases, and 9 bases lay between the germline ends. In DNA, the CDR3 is TGTGCCAGCAGTTTTCCAGGGCCTGAAAAACTGTTTTTT. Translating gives CASSFPGPEKLFF. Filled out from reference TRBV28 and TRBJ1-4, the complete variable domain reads DVKVTQSSRYLVKRTGEKVFLECVQDMDHENMFWYRQDPGLGLRLIYFSYDVKMKEKGDIPEGYSVSREKKERFSLILESASTNQTSMYLCASSFPGPEKLFFGSGTQLSVL.

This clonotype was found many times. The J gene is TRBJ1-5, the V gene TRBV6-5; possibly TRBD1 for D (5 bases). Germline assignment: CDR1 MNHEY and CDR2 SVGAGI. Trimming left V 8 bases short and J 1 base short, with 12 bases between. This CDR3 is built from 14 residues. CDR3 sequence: CASGWAGSNQPQHF. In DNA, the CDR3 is TGTGCCAGCGGTTGGGCAGGGAGCAATCAGCCCCAGCATTTT.

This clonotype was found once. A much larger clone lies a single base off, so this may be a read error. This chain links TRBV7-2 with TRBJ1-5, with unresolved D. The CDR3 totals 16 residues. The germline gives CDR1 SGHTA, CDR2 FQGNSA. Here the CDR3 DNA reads TGTGCCAGCAGCTTAGGACGGACGTATAGCAATCAGCCCCAGCGTTTT. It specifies CASSLGRTYSNQPQRF.

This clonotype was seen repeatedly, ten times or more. CDR3: CSAMDRITTDTQYF. The DNA for the CDR3 is TGCAGTGCCATGGACAGGATCACCACAGATACGCAGTATTTT. The chain uses TRBV20-1 and TRBJ2-3; 7 nucleotides match TRBD1. CDR3 size: 14 residues. Germline V gene sequence: CDR1 DFQATT, CDR2 SNEGSKA (reference sequence). Unmatched junction bases numbered 8, after V lost 6 bases and J lost 2 bases.

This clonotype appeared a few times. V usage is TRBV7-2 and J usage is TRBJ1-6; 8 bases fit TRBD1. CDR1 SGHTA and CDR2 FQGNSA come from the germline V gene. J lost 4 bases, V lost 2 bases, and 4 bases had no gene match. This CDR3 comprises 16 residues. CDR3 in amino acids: CASSLFQGAYNSPLHF. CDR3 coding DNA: TGTGCCAGCAGCTTATTTCAGGGGGCTTATAATTCACCCCTCCACTTT.

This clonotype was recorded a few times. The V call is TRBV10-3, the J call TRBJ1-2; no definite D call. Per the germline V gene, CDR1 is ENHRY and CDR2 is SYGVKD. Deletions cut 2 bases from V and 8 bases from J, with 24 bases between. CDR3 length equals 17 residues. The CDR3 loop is CAISESGIGGTSRGYTF. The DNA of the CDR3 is TGTGCCATCAGTGAGAGTGGGATTGGTGGCACTTCTCGGGGCTACACCTTC.

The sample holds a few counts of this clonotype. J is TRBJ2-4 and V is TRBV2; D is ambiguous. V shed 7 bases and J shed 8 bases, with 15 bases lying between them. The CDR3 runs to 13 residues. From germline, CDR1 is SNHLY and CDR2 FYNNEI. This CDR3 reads CASNFSPVDIQYF. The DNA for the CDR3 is TGTGCCAGCAATTTCTCGCCAGTAGACATTCAGTACTTC. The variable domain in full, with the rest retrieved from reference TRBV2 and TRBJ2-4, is EPEVTQTPSHQVTQMGQEVILRCVPISNHLYFYWYRQILGQKVEFLVSFYNNEISEKSEIFDDQFSVERPDGSNFTLKIRSTKLEDSAMYFCASNFSPVDIQYFGAGTRLSVL.